The TCR beta chain described here comes from a study of blood T cell repertoires in COVID-19 (dated by TCRdb to about 2020). Notes on the research overall: Samples from collaborators originated in the United States, Italy and Spain and spanned both the acute and convalescent phases of COVID-19. The prospective study material was composed of cDNA or gDNA derived from T cells, B-cell-depleted T cells, or PBMCs. Deeply sampled blood TCRbeta repertoires from subjects exposed to, actively infected with, or recovered from COVID-19 were included in the dataset. The repertoires were made available in a free public database intended to serve as a resource for research on the immune response to SARS-CoV-2. Samples came from the ongoing ImmuneRACE study (first 160 participants) plus 1,254 subjects from 6 global collaborators. Sample metadata almost always included a de-identified subject ID, COVID-19 status, age in years and sex. Where HLA class I and class II types were available, the types were taken from metadata supplied by the sample provider, not from assay-based typing.

The investigation overall reported the following: The amount of clinical and demographic metadata varied by source and participant and was provided uncurated.

Inclusive of the bounding cysteine and phenylalanine, the CDR3 is 14 residues long. Of all the DNA, just the CDR3 is kept, 42 bases in frame from base 1. The germline ends are 15 bases apart after V is trimmed by 5 bases and J by 4 bases. The CDR1 and CDR2 encoded by the germline V gene (reference sequence) are SGHKS and YYEKEE. TCRbeta CDR3 regions were amplified from genomic DNA by means of the immunoSEQ Assay, a bias-controlled multiplex PCR. On the study's bioinformatics: Within the assay, amplification of reference gene primers was used to estimate how many nucleated cells each sample contained. To quantify the absolute abundance of each unique TCRbeta CDR3 rearrangement, sequence reads were collapsed and filtered. For each sample, productive Simpson clonality was calculated as the square root of Simpson's diversity index across productive rearrangements. TCRdb holds this immuneACCESS table with in-frame rearrangements only. Some clones are missing; in checked studies, unresolved V genes explain under half, and the rest has no known cause. V and J calls and clone size are as listed in that table; D and trimming were resolved from the DNA. Present in this sample are around 250,000 clones, approximately 88% of which were seen just once. The ten biggest clones cover roughly 10% of the sample.

As regards this clone: Its antigen target is currently unknown. No base qualities exist here, and no much larger clone lies one base off it.

In Seattle, one collaborating source enrolled patients while the infection was active and tracked those patients longitudinally over the course of disease. Collaborating institutions collected whole blood in K2EDTA tubes following their own protocols. For TCRbeta analysis, collaborator samples were shipped as frozen whole blood, as isolated PBMCs, or as DNA extracted from either sample type. Recombination connected TRBV5-5 to TRBJ1-1; perhaps TRBD1 is the D gene, with 5 bases matching. Material for sequencing was peripheral blood. The TCR originated in a woman in her sixties or seventies with COVID-19, enrolled during active disease. The sequenced DNA is TGTGCCAGCAGTCAAACCGCTCAGGGCACTGAAGCTTTCTTT. The resulting protein is CASSQTAQGTEAFF. The CDR3 plus the reference TRBV5-5 and TRBJ1-1 genes for the other parts give the full variable domain: DAGVTQSPTHLIKTRGQQVTLRCSPISGHKSVSWYQQVLGQGPQFIFQYYEKEERGRGNFPDRFSARQFPNYSSELNVNALLLGDSALYLCASSQTAQGTEAFFGQGTRLTVV.